This T cell receptor (beta chain) appears in the sequencing data of a study of shared clonotypes between healthy human individuals (dated by TCRdb to the early 2020s). Regarding the research as a whole: A couple of women and a few men aged 18 to 49 years were included in the cohort. The study deeply sequenced blood TCR repertoires of about 5 healthy adults to estimate repertoire size and the extent of clonotype sharing between individuals. Per donor, leukapheresis produced somewhere between about 0.8 and 9.5 billion PBMCs. Libraries were prepared and TCR repertoires were sequenced by different laboratories using diverse techniques, in order to increase sequencing depth and limit assay-specific biases. For each donor, CD4 naive and CD4 memory were each run on three plates, CD8 naive on two plates, and CD8 memory on one plate. Overall study results and their limits: Incomplete sequencing was indicated by rarefaction of sorted-subset datasets, despite the large sequencing depth. Larger estimated clonotype richness was generally found for naive subsets than for memory subsets. Sharing across a few donors was observed for about 5% of naive CD4, around 3.5% of naive CD8, roughly 2.3% of memory CD4, and about 0.4% of memory CD8 clonotypes. The genetic and exposure-history diversity represented was limited by the small number of donors. Compared with non-shared clonotypes, clonotypes shared by all four sorted-subset donors had higher generation probabilities. Based on pairwise subsampling, the degree of clonotype sharing among donors was expected to be affected by sequencing depth. Sampling was limited to blood, and TCR repertoires in tissue likely differ from TCR repertoires in blood.

TCR CDR3 regions were amplified from genomic DNA by multiplex PCR using the deep immunoSEQ assay. For each cell subset, the extracted genomic DNA was distributed evenly across all wells of several immunoSEQ 96-well plates, and each plate served as one replicate. Each replicate PCR for sorted subsets received roughly 0.2 ug genomic DNA, equal to around 32,000 T cell genomes. The purified libraries were quantified using a Qubit 3.0 fluorometer, sized with a Bioanalyzer 2100, and then quantified again using the KAPA Library Quantification kit. A separate single-read 150-cycle Illumina NextSeq 550 flow cell was used to sequence each immunoSEQ 96-well plate. The study's own analysis went as follows. Because the immunoSEQ output held only junctional sequences and lacked quality scores, the filtering could not match the filtering applied to full-length reads. Sequences were annotated with PyIR, a Python wrapper for IgBLAST v1.9, and V/J genes and CDR3 were assigned using IMGT germline references. Reads were filtered out if the reads had weak V/J assignments (E-value above 1e-6), no CDR3, stop codons, out-of-frame junctions, or ambiguous translated residues. V3J clonotypes were defined as sequences sharing the same inferred V gene, J gene, and CDR3 amino acid sequence. Percentage overlap between repertoires was calculated by dividing the number of shared unique clonotypes by the size of the smaller repertoire. RTK rarefaction, the Chao1 estimator, and Recon v2.1 estimates of unobserved clonotypes were used to assess repertoire richness. OLGA was used to compute generation probabilities for all TCRbeta clonotypes that the gDNA method yielded from a few donors. TCRdb re-hosts the immuneACCESS table, in-frame sequences only. Its copies lack some clones; in the studies checked, an unresolved V gene accounts for under half of them, and the cause for the rest is not known. Clonal size and the V and J genes are those of that table, whereas D and trimming came from the DNA. The sample table records a few hundred thousand clones; around 96% of these occur just once. The ten largest clones add up to approximately 0.32% of the sample.

The donors were healthy, HIV-negative adults who had no recently reported acute infections or vaccinations. Only Caucasian adults living in Nashville, Tennessee, USA were represented among the donors. CD8 memory samples consisted of magnetically selected CD45RO+ cells combined with CCR7-negative CD45RA+ effector memory (TemRA) cells. After blood collection by leukapheresis, PBMCs were isolated using Ficoll-Histopaque density gradient centrifugation and then cryopreserved in the vapor phase of liquid nitrogen. Analytical flow cytometry was used to check the purity and quantity of every magnetically sorted T cell population. Each sorted fraction had its genomic DNA isolated and then quantified by UV absorbance on a Nanodrop 2000c. The CDR3 goes from the cysteine to the phenylalanine over 13 residues. Of all the DNA, just the CDR3 is kept, 39 bases in frame from base 1. V and J lose 4 bases and 0 bases, and a span of 9 bases separates them. Reading the germline V gene (reference sequence) gives CDR1 GTSNPN and CDR2 SVGIG.

In its sample, this clone was seen once. It lacks a known antigen. No much larger clone exists at a distance of one base, and base qualities are not known. Sequencing input: memory CD8+ T cells sorted from blood. The intended sense of this specimen's cell subset or site label: CD45RO+ cells pooled with CCR7-negative TemRA cells. This TCR was recovered from a man aged 30-40 years in good health. Rearrangement joined TRBV30 to TRBJ1-1; TRBD1 might be the D gene, on 5 matching bases. The CDR3 sequence is CAWTGTMNTEAFF. The nucleotide sequence is TGTGCCTGGACGGGGACCATGAACACTGAAGCTTTCTTT. With the rest looked up from the reference TRBV30 and TRBJ1-1 genes rather than sequenced, the full variable domain is SQTIHQWPATLVQPVGSPLSLECTVEGTSNPNLYWYRQAAGRGLQLLFYSVGIGQISSEVPQNLSASRPQDRQFILSSKKLLLSDSGFYLCAWTGTMNTEAFFGQGTRLTVV.